This T cell receptor (beta chain) was captured in a study of beta chain bispecific antibodies for T cell cancers. T cells were expanded from blood mononuclear cells for 2 to 4 days with anti-CD3 OKT3 or CD3/CD28 beads. Approximately 50,000 normal T cells were cocultured with approximately 50,000 target cells and bispecific antibody. TCRdb fed the 5' RACE reads into MiXCR, producing one record per CDR3 protein. The sample consists of about 20,000 distinct CDR3 sequences, 2.6% of them appearing once. Germline CDR1 reads MNHNS; CDR2 reads SASEGT. The CDR3 consists of 14 residues. The V and J ends lost 6 bases and 5 bases, in that order; junction bases with no gene match: 7. Study observations and caveats: Most targeted TRBV signal came from the leukemia cell line cells, not normal T cells.

This clonotype showed up many times. What it recognizes is unknown. Sequencing was carried out using healthy donor T cells cultured with leukemia cells. The sequence came from a human donor in good health. Some clones in this sample may be carry-over from other donors' samples. The V gene is TRBV6-1, the J gene TRBJ2-5; 9 bases line up with TRBD2. CDR3 sequence reads: CASRSGGRVETQYF. CDR3 coding DNA: TGTGCCAGCAGGAGCGGGGGGCGGGTGGAGACCCAGTACTTC.